This passage covers 5 T cell receptor beta chains from one sample sequenced in a study of T cells in Graves' hyperthyroidism and ophthalmopathy. TCR beta CDR3 region amplification was performed from RNA transcripts. TCR CDR3 regions were first amplified by RT-PCR with HTBI primers. TCRdb itself ran the multiplex PCR reads through MiXCR, one entry per CDR3 protein. The table includes about 410,000 distinct CDR3 sequences, approximately 14% detected once. Sequenced sample: blood. The receptors were gathered from a man younger than 30 with Graves' ophthalmopathy.

This clonotype occurred many times. CDR3 nucleotide sequence: TGCAGTGCCACCCCGGGGACAGGGCGCACAGATACGCAGTATTTT. This codes for CSATPGTGRTDTQYF. The chain employs TRBV20-1 and TRBJ2-3, with 9 bases that match TRBD1. The junction had 8 bases not matched to a gene; V was cut back by 6 bases and J by 1 base. Germline assignment: CDR1 DFQATT and CDR2 SNEGSKA (reference sequence). The CDR3 has 15 amino acids.

The chain employs TRBV6-1 and TRBJ1-6; no definite D call. Trimming took off 7 bases at V and 3 bases at J, with 10 bases between the two ends. Germline lookup yields CDR1 MNHNS and CDR2 SASEGT. The CDR3 loop spans 14 amino acids. The CDR3 DNA is TGTGCCAGCACCCTGGAGGTCTATAATTCACCCCTCCACTTT. Amino acids: CASTLEVYNSPLHF.

The chain combines TRBV6-9 with TRBJ1-1, with no clear D. The CDR3 is made up of 14 amino acids. The germline gives CDR1 MNHGY, CDR2 SVAAGI. The V and J ends lost 3 bases and 1 base respectively, with 9 bases between them. The CDR3 sequence is CASSYASGNTEAFF. The CDR3 DNA is TGTGCCAGCAGTTACGCCTCCGGGAACACTGAAGCTTTCTTT.

This clonotype appeared a few times. This chain uses TRBV5-8 with TRBJ2-2; D uncertain. Deletions cut 4 bases from V and 3 bases from J, with 10 bases between. Germline values: CDR1 SGHTS, CDR2 YDEGEE. This CDR3 is 14 amino acids long. The CDR3 bases are TGTGCCAGCAGCGGGGTTAGTCACACCGGGGAGCTGTTTTTT. Translated: CASSGVSHTGELFF.

This clonotype was seen many times. This chain joins TRBV25-1 and TRBJ2-7; D remains unclear. V lost 4 bases, J lost 4 bases, and 11 bases lay in between. CDR3 size: 13 residues. The germline CDR1 and CDR2 sequences are MGHDK and SYGVNS. CDR3: CASSALYTYEQYF. The CDR3 bases are TGTGCCAGCAGTGCACTGTATACTTACGAGCAGTACTTC.